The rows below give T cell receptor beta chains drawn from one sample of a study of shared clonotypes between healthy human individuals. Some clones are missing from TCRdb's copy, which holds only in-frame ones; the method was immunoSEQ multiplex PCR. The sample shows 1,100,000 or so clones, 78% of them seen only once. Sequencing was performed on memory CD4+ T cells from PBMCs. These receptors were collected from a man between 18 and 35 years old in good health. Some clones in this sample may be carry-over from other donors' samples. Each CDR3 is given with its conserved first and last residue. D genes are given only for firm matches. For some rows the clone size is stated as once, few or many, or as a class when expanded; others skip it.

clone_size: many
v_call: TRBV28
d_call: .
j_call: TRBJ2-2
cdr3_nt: TGTGCCAGCAGTTTATGGGGCAACACCGGGGAGCTGTTTTTT
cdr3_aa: CASSLWGNTGELFF

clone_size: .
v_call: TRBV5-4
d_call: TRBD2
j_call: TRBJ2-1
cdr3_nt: TGTGCCAGCAGTGACACACGGACTAGCGGGAGCCAAGGGAGGGGTGAGCAGTTCTTC
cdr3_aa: CASSDTRTSGSQGRGEQFF

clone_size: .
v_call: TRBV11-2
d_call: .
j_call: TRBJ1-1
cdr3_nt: TGTGCCAGCAGCCCGGCAGGGCGGGGTGCTGGGGCTTTCTTT
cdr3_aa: CASSPAGRGAGAFF

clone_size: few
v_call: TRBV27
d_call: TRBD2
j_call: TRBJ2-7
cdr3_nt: TGTGCCAGCGGGAGGGCCTTCGAGCAGTACTTC
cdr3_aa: CASGRAFEQYF

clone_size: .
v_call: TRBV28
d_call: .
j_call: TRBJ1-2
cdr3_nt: TGTGCCAGCAGTTTAAGGGGTACTTGGGGTGGCTACACCTTC
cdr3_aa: CASSLRGTWGGYTF

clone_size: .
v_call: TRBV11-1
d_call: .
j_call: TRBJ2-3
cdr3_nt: TGTGCCAGCAGCTTTGGAAAGTTCACAGATACGCAGTATTTT
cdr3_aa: CASSFGKFTDTQYF

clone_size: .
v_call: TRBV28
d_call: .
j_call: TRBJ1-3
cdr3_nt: TGTGCCAGCGGAGGAGGATACTCTGGAAACACCATATATTTT
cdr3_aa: CASGGGYSGNTIYF

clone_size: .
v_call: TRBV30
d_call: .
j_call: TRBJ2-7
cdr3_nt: TGTGCCTGGAGTCTTAACCGGGCCTACGAGCAGTACTTC
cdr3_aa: CAWSLNRAYEQYF

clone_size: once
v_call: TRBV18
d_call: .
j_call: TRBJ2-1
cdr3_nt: TGTGCCAGCTCACCAACTATTACCTACAATGAGCAGTTCTTC
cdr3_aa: CASSPTITYNEQFF

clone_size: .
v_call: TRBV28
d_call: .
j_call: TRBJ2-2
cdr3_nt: TGTGCCAGCAGTGTACCCGCTAGACTCACCGGGGAGCTGTTTTTT
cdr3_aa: CASSVPARLTGELFF

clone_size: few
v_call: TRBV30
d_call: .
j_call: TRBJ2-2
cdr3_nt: TGTGCCTGGATGGGGGGCGCGGGCACCGGGGAGCTGTTTTTT
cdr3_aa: CAWMGGAGTGELFF

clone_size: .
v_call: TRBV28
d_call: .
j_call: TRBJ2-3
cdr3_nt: TGTGCCAGCAGTAGTAGCGGAAGCCACACAGATACGCAGTATTTT
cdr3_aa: CASSSSGSHTDTQYF

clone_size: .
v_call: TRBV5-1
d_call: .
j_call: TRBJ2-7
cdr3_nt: TGCGCCAGCAGCTTGGAATCCGGGGCCTACGAGCAGTACTTC
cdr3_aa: CASSLESGAYEQYF

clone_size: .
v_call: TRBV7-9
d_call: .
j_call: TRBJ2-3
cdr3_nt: TGTGCCAGCAGCTTAGGGGTAGGGGACGCAGATACGCAGTATTTT
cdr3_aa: CASSLGVGDADTQYF

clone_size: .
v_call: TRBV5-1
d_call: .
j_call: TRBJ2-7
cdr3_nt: TGCGCCAGCAGCCCTACAGGGGCCCGGGGGTACGAGCAGTACTTC
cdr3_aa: CASSPTGARGYEQYF

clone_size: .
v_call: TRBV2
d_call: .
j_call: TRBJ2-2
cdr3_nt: TGTGCCAGCAGTGATCTCTCCAGGGCCACCGGGGAGCTGTTTTTT
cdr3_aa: CASSDLSRATGELFF

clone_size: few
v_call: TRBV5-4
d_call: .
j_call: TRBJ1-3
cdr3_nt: TGTGCCAGCAGCTTGGCTGACTCTGGAAACACCATATATTTT
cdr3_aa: CASSLADSGNTIYF

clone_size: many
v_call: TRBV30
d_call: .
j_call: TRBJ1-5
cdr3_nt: TGTGCCTTGGACCCGGAGTTTGGACAAGCCCAGCATTTT
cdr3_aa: CALDPEFGQAQHF

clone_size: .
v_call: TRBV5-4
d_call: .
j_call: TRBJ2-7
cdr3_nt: TGTGCCAGCAGGTCCGCTGGCTCCTACGAGCAGTACTTC
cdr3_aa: CASRSAGSYEQYF

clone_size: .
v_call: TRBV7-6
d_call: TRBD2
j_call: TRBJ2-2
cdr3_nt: TGTGCCAGCAGCACGATAGCGGGAAACACCGGGGAGCTGTTTTTT
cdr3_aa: CASSTIAGNTGELFF

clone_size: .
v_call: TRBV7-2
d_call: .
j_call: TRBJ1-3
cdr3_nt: TGTGCCAGCAGCCCCCAGGGAAACACCATATATTTT
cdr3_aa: CASSPQGNTIYF

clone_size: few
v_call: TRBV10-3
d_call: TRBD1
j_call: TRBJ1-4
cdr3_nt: TGTGCCATCAGGAAACAGGGGAATGAAAAACTGTTTTTT
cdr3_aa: CAIRKQGNEKLFF

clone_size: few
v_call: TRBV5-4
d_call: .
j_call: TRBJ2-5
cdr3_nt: TGTGCCAGCAGCTTGGGCCGCGAGACCCAGTACTTC
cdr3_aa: CASSLGRETQYF

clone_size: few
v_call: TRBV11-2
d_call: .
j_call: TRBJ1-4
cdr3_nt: TGTGCCAGCAGCTTAGCGGGGGCCGCCATTAATGAAAAACTGTTTTTT
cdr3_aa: CASSLAGAAINEKLFF

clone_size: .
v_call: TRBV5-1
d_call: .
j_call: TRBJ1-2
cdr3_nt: TGCGCCAGCAGCGACCCCAAGGGGGACTATGGCTACACCTTC
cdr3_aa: CASSDPKGDYGYTF

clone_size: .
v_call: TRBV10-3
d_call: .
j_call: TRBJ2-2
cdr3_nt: TGTGCCATCAGTGAGTCCAAGGGGGTCGGGGAGCTGTTTTTT
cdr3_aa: CAISESKGVGELFF

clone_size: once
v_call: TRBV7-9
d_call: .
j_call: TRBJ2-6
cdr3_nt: TGTGCCAGCAGCCTCGACGGAGGGTCCAACGTCCTGACTTTC
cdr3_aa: CASSLDGGSNVLTF

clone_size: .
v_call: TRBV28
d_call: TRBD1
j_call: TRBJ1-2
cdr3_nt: TGTGCCAGCCTCGTGAGGACAGGGGATGGCTACACCTTC
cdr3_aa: CASLVRTGDGYTF

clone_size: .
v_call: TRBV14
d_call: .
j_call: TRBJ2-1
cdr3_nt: TGTGCCAGCAGCCAAGATTTCGGTGAGCAGTTCTTC
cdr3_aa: CASSQDFGEQFF

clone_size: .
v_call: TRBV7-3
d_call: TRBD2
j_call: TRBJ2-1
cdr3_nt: TGTGCCAGCAGCTTCCAAGTAGCGGGAGGTTCCAATGAGCAGTTCTTC
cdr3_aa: CASSFQVAGGSNEQFF

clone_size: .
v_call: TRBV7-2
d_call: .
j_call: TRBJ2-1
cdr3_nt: TGTGCCAGCAGCTTATTTTCTAGCGCGGAATACAATGAGCAGTTCTTC
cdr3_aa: CASSLFSSAEYNEQFF

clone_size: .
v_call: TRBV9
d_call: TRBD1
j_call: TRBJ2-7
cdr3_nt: TGTGCCAGCAGCGTCGGACAGGAGCCCTACGAGCAGTACTTC
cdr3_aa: CASSVGQEPYEQYF

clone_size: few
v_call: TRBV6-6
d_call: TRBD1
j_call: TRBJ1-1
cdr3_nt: TGTGCCAGCAGTTACTCCAGGGGGTTGGCTGAAGCTTTCTTT
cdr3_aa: CASSYSRGLAEAFF

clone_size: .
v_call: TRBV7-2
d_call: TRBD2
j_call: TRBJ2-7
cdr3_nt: TGTGCCAGCAGCTTAAGAGCGGGGGGCTCCTACGAGCAGTACTTC
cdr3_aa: CASSLRAGGSYEQYF

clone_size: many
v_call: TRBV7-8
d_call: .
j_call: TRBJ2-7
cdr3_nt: TGTGCCAGCACCCCGGACAGTTTTTCCTACGAGCAGTACTTC
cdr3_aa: CASTPDSFSYEQYF

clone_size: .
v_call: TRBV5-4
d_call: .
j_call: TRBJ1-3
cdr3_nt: TGTGCCAGCAGCTTGGATGCAGTTTTCTCTGGAAACACCATATATTTT
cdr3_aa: CASSLDAVFSGNTIYF

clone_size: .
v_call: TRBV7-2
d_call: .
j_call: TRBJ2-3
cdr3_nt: TGTGCCAGCAGCTCGCGGAGAGGTTTAGGCACAGATACGCAGTATTTT
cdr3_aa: CASSSRRGLGTDTQYF

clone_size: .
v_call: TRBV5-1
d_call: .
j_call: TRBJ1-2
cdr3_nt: TGCGCCAGCAGCCAAGAGCGGGGTGGCTACACCTTC
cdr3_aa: CASSQERGGYTF

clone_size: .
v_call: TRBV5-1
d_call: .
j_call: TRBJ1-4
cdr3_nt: TGCGCCAGCAGCTGGGGTCATGGGAATGAAAAACTGTTTTTT
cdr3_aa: CASSWGHGNEKLFF

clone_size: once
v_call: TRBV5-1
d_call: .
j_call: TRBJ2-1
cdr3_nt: TGCGCCAGCAGCTTGGAAGGAGATGAGCAGTTCTTC
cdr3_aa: CASSLEGDEQFF

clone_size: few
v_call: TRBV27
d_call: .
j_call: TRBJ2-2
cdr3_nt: TGTGCCAGCAGTTTTCGCGGGATGAACACCGGGGAGCTGTTTTTT
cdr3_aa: CASSFRGMNTGELFF

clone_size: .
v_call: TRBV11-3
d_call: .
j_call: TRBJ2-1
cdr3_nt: TGTGCCAGCAGCTTAACCTCAGTTAGTGAGCAGTTCTTC
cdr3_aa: CASSLTSVSEQFF

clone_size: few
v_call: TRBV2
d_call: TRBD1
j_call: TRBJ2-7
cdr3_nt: TGTGCCAGCGACTCCGGACAGGGACACTACGAGCAGTACTTC
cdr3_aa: CASDSGQGHYEQYF

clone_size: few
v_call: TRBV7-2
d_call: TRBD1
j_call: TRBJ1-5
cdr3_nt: TGTGCCAGCACCTTCGACAGGGGTCAGCCCCAGCATTTT
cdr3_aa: CASTFDRGQPQHF

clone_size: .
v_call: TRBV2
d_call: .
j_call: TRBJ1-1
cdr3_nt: TGTGCCAGCAGCGAAGCGGTAGGGACGAGAACTTTCTTT
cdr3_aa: CASSEAVGTRTFF

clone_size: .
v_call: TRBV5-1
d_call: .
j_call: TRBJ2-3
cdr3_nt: TGCGCCAGCAGCTTGAGTTTGCGTTCCGGCACAGATACGCAGTATTTT
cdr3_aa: CASSLSLRSGTDTQYF